One and the same sample provided the 3 T cell receptor beta chains below, sequenced in a study of patients and donors after allogeneic stem cell transplantation. Each CDR3 protein is one row after TCRdb ran MiXCR on the RT-PCR reads. Here the sample spans 400,000 to 500,000 distinct CDR3 sequences, 16% being singletons. What was sequenced was blood, either unsorted or a sorted T cell fraction (not recorded which). The receptors stem from a human donor who was either an allogeneic HSCT recipient or a stem cell or donor lymphocyte infusion donor (not recorded which). It is not recorded whose cells these are; they may come from a transplant donor.

The rearrangement uses TRBV28 and TRBJ2-7; D is possibly TRBD1 (5 bases). This CDR3 has 11 amino acids. Per germline, CDR1 MDHEN and CDR2 SYDVKM. Trimming shortened V by 4 bases and J by 11 bases, and 12 bases separated the two germline ends. In DNA, the CDR3 is TGTGCCAGCAGTTCCCCAGGGTTGGAGTACTTC. This encodes CASSSPGLEYF. The entire variable domain, with the rest obtained from reference TRBV28 and TRBJ2-7, is as follows: DVKVTQSSRYLVKRTGEKVFLECVQDMDHENMFWYRQDPGLGLRLIYFSYDVKMKEKGDIPEGYSVSREKKERFSLILESASTNQTSMYLCASSSPGLEYFGPGTRLTVT.

This clonotype showed up just a few times. The gene calls are TRBV7-9 and TRBJ2-7; D uncertain. CDR3 length: 12 residues. Trimming pared 8 bases from V and 3 bases from J, leaving 11 bases between. Germline V gives CDR1 SEHNR, CDR2 FQNEAQ (reference sequence). This CDR3 is CASGTVLYEQYF. The CDR3 DNA sequence: TGTGCCAGCGGAACAGTTCTCTACGAGCAGTACTTC.

The sample holds a few counts of this clonotype. The rearrangement uses TRBV5-6 and TRBJ1-2; D might be TRBD1 (5 bases). The length of the CDR3 is 14 residues. V gave up 4 bases and J gave up 3 bases, with 13 bases separating them. Germline CDR1 is SGHDT and CDR2 is YYEEEE. The chain's CDR3 is CASSDTSGDYGYTF. Here the CDR3 DNA reads TGTGCCAGCAGCGATACTTCGGGGGACTATGGCTACACCTTC.